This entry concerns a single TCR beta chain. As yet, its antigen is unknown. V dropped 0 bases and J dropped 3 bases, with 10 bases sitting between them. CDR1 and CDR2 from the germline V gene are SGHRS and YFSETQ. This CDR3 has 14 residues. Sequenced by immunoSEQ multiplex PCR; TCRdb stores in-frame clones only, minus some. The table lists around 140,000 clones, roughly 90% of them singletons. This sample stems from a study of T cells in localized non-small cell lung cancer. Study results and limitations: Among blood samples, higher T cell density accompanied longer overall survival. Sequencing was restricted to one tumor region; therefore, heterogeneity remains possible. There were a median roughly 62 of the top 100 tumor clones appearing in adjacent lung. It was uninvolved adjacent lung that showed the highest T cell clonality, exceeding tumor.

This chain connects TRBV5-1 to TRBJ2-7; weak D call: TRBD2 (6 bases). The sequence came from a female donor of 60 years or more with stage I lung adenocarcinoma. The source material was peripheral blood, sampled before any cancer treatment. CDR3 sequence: CASSLAGGNYEQYF. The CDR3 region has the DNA TGCGCCAGCAGCTTGGCCGGCGGGAACTACGAGCAGTACTTC.